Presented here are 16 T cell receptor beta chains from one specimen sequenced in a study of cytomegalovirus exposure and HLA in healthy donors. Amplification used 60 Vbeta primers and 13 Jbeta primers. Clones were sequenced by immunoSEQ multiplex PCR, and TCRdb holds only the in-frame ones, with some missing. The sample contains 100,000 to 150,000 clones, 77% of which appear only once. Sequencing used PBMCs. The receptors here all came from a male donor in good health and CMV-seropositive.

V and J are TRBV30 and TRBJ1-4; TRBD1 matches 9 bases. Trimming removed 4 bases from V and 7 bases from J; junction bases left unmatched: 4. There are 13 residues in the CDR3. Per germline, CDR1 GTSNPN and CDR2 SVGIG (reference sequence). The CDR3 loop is CAWNGQGSEKLFF. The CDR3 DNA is TGTGCCTGGAACGGACAGGGGAGTGAAAAACTGTTTTTT.

CDR3: CASSFWAGASYNEQFF. For the CDR3, the DNA is TGTGCCAGCAGCTTTTGGGCGGGGGCCTCCTACAATGAGCAGTTCTTC. The V gene is TRBV11-1, the J gene TRBJ2-1, with D perhaps matching TRBD2 (7 bases). The CDR3 totals 16 residues. CDR1 and CDR2 (germline): SGHAT, FQDESV (reference sequence). Trimming pared 3 bases from V and 0 bases from J, leaving 12 bases between.

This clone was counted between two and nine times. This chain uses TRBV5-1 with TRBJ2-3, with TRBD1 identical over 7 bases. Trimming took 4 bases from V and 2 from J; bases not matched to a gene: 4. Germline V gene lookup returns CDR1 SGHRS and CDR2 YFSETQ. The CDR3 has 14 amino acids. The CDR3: CASSRGGYTDTQYF. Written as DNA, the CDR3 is TGCGCCAGCAGCCGAGGGGGCTACACAGATACGCAGTATTTT. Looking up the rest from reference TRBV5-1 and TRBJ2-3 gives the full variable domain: KAGVTQTPRYLIKTRGQQVTLSCSPISGHRSVSWYQQTPGQGLQFLFEYFSETQRNKGNFPGRFSGRQFSNSRSEMNVSTLELGDSALYLCASSRGGYTDTQYFGPGTRLTVL.

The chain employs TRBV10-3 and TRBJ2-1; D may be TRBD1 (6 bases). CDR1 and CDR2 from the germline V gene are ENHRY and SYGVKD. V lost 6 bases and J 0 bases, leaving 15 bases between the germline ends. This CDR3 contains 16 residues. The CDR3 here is CAISPNVGGSYNEQFF. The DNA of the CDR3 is TGTGCCATCAGCCCCAACGTAGGGGGCTCCTACAATGAGCAGTTCTTC.

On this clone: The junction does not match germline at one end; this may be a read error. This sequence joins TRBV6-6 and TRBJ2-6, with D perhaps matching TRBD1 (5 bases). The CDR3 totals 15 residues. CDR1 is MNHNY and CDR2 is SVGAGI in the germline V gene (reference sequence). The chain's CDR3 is CASRTVITGANGLTF. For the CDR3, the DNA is TGTGCCAGCAGGACTGTCATAACTGGGGCCAACGGCCTGACTTTC.

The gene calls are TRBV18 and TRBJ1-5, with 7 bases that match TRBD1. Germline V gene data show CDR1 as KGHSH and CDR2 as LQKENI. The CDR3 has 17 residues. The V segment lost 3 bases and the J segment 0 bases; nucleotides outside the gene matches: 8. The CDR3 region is CASSPRGQPYSNQPQHF. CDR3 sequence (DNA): TGTGCCAGCTCACCCCGGGGACAGCCTTATAGCAATCAGCCCCAGCATTTT.

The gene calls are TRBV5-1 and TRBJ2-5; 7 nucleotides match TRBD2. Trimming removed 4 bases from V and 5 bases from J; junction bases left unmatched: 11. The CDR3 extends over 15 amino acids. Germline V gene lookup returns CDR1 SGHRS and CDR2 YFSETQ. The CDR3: CASSDPLGGSETQYF. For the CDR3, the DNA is TGCGCCAGCAGCGACCCTCTTGGCGGGAGTGAGACCCAGTACTTC.

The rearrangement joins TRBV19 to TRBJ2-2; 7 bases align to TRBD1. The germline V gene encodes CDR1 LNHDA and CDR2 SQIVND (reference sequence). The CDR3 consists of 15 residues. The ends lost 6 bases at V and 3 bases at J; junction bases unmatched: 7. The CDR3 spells CASRTTGFHTGELFF. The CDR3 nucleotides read TGTGCCAGTAGGACGACAGGGTTTCACACCGGGGAGCTGTTTTTT.

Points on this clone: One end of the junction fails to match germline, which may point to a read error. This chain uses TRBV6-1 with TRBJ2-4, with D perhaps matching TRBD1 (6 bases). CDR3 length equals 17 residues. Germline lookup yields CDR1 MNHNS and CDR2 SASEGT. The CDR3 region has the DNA TGTGCCAGCAGTGAAGTGGAAGGGGGACCCCCCAAAAACAGTCAGTACTTC. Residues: CASSEVEGGPPKNSQYF.

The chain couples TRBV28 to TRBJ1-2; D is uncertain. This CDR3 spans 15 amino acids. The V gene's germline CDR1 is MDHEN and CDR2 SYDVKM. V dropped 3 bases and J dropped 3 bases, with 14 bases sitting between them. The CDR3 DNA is TGTGCCAGCAGTTTGGGAGGTAGGGTGGACTATGGCTACACCTTC. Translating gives CASSLGGRVDYGYTF.

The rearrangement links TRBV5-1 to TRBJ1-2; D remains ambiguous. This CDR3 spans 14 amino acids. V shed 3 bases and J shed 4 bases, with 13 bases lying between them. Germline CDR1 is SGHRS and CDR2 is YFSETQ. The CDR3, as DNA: TGCGCCAGCAGCTCCGCCGGGAGTAGCTATGGCTACACCTTC. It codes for CASSSAGSSYGYTF.

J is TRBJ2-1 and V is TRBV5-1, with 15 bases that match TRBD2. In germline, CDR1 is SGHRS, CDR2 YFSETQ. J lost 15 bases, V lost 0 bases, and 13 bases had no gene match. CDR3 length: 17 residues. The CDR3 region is CASSLGGTSGRTLSPFF. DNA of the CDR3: TGCGCCAGCAGCTTGGGGGGGACTAGCGGGAGGACTCTTAGCCCGTTCTTC.

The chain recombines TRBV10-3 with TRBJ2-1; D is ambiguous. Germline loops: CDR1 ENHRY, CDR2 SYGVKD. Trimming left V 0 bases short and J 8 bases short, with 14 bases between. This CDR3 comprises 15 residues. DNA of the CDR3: TGTGCCATCAGTGAGTCGATAGGCGGCGAGGATGAGCAGTTCTTC. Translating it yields CAISESIGGEDEQFF.

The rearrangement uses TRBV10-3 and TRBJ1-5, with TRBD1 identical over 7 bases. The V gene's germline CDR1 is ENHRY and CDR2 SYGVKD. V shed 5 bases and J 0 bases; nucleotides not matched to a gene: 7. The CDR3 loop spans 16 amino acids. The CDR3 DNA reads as TGTGCCATCAGTTCGGGACAGCCATATAGCAATCAGCCCCAGCATTTT. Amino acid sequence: CAISSGQPYSNQPQHF.

CDR3 DNA sequence: TGTGCCAGCAGCTTAAGTATAGGGGTAGGAGAGACCCAGTACTTC. This sequence encodes CASSLSIGVGETQYF. This rearrangement joins TRBV11-2 to TRBJ2-5, with D perhaps matching TRBD1 (5 bases). This CDR3 has 15 residues. Trimming took off 2 bases at V and 4 bases at J, with 14 bases between the two ends. CDR1 and CDR2 from the germline V gene are SGHAT and FQNNGV.

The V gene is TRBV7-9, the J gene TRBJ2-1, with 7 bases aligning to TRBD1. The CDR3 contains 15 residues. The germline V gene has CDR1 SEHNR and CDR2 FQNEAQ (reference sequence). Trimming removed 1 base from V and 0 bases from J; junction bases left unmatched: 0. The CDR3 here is CASSLGQGSYNEQFF. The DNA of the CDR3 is TGTGCCAGCAGCTTAGGACAGGGCTCCTACAATGAGCAGTTCTTC.